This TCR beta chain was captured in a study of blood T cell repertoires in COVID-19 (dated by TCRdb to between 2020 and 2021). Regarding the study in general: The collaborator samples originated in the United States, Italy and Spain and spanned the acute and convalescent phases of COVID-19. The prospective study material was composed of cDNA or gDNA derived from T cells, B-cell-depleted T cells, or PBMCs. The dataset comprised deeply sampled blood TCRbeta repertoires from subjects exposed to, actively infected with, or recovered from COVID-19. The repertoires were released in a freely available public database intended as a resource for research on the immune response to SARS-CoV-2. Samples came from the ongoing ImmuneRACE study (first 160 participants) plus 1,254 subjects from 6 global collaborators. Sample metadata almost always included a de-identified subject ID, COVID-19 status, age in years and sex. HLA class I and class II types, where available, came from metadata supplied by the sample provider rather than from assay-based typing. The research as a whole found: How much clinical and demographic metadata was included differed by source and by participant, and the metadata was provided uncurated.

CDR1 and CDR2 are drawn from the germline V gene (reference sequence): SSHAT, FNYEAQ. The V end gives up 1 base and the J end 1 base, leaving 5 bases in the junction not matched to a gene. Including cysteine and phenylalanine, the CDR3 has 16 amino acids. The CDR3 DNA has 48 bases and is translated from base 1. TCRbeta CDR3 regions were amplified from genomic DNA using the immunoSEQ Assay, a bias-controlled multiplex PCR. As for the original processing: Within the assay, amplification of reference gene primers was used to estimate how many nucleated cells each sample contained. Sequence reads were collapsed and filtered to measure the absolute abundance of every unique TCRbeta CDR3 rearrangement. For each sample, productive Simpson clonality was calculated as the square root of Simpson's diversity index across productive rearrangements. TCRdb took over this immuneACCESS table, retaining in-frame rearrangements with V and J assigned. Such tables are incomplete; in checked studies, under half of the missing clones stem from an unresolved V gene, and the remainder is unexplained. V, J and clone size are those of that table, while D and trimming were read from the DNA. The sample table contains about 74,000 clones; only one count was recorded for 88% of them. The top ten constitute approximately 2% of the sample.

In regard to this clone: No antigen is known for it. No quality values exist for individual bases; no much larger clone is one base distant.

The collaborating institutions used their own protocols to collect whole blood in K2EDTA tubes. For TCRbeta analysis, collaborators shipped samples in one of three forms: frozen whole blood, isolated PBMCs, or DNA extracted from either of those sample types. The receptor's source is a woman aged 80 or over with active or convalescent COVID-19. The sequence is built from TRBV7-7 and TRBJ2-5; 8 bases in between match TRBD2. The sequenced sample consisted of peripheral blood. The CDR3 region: CASSLGVAGFQETQYF. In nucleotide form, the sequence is TGTGCCAGCAGCTTAGGGGTAGCGGGGTTCCAAGAGACCCAGTACTTC.